This TCR beta chain originates from a study of blood T cell repertoires in COVID-19 (dated by TCRdb to about 2020). For the wider study: The collaborator samples originated in the United States, Italy and Spain and spanned the acute and convalescent phases of COVID-19. The prospective study material was composed of cDNA or gDNA derived from T cells, B-cell-depleted T cells, or PBMCs. Nearly every sample came with metadata listing a de-identified subject ID, COVID-19 status, age in years and sex. Subjects who had been exposed to COVID-19, were actively infected with it, or had recovered from it provided the deeply sampled blood TCRbeta repertoires that made up the dataset. Where available, HLA class I and class II types were taken from metadata supplied by the sample provider and were not determined by assay-based typing. The repertoires were made available in a free public database intended to serve as a resource for research on the immune response to SARS-CoV-2. Samples were obtained from the ongoing ImmuneRACE study (first 160 participants) and from over 1,000 subjects provided by 6 global collaborators. Broad study findings and their caveats: How much clinical and demographic metadata was included differed by source and by participant, and the metadata was provided uncurated.

The CDR3 spans 15 residues, from the cysteine through the phenylalanine. Only CDR3 DNA remains: 45 bases, in frame from the first base. Relative to germline, V is missing 5 bases and J is missing 4 bases, with 9 bases of the junction outside any gene match. CDR1 and CDR2 were assigned from the germline V gene as SGHTA and FQGTGA. TCRbeta CDR3 regions were amplified from genomic DNA using the immunoSEQ Assay, a bias-controlled multiplex PCR. Turning to the authors' computational methods: Nucleated cell counts per sample were estimated from amplification of reference gene primers within the assay. Sequence reads were collapsed and filtered to measure the absolute abundance of every unique TCRbeta CDR3 rearrangement. For each sample, productive Simpson clonality was calculated as the square root of Simpson's diversity index across productive rearrangements. In its TCRdb copy, this immuneACCESS table keeps in-frame sequences only and misses some clones. Where compared with another copy, unresolved V genes explain less than half of these, and the others have no known cause. Clone size and V and J calls were adopted from that table, with D and trimming inferred from the DNA. The sample profile shows about 260,000 clones; 88% of them were found once. The ten largest account for about 3% of the sample.

Participants in the prospective study were enrolled through a virtual design, were aged roughly 18 to 100 years, and lived in fewer than 30 United States geographic areas. In the prospective study, participants were assigned to cohorts based on the clinical history participants reported in a screening survey and a study questionnaire. ImmuneRACE Cohort 3 recovered participants were defined by two consecutive negative NP/OP PCR tests, healthcare professional clearance, or symptom resolution. In the prospective study, whole blood, serum and a nasopharyngeal or oropharyngeal swab were collected from each participant by mobile phlebotomists. Over a roughly 2-month period, participants in the prospective study had the option of providing additional blood draws and questionnaires. Before DNA extraction, blood samples from the prospective study were shipped at room temperature or frozen. About this clone itself: Its specific antigen is unknown. No much larger clone exists at a distance of one base, and base qualities are not known.

The chain employs TRBV7-3 and TRBJ2-7; TRBD1 lines up with 9 middle nucleotides. Sequenced material: PBMCs or T cells enriched from blood (not recorded which). This receptor was taken from a woman aged 50 to 65 who had recovered from COVID-19. The CDR3 amino acid sequence is: CASSPRTGVSYEQYF. The nucleotide sequence is TGTGCCAGCAGCCCCCGGACAGGGGTGAGTTACGAGCAGTACTTC.